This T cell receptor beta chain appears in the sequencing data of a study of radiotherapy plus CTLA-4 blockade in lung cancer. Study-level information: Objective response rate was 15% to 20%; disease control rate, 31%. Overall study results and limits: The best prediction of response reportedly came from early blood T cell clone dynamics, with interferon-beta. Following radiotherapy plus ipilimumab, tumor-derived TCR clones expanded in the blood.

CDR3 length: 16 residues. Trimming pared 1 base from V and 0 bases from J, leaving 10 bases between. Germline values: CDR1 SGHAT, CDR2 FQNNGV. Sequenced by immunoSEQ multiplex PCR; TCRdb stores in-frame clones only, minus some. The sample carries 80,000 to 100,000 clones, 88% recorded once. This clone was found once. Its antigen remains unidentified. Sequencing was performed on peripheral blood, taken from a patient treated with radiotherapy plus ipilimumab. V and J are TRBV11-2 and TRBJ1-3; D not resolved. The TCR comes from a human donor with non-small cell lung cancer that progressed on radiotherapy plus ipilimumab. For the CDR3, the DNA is TGTGCCAGCAGCTTAGGTCCGGGGAGCTCTGGAAACACCATATATTTT. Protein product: CASSLGPGSSGNTIYF. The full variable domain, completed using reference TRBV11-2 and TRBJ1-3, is EAGVAQSPRYKIIEKRQSVAFWCNPISGHATLYWYQQILGQGPKLLIQFQNNGVVDDSQLPKDRFSAERLKGVDSTLKIQPAKLEDSAVYLCASSLGPGSSGNTIYFGEGSWLTVV.